The next 18 T cell receptor beta chains were all read from a single sample in a study of T cell responses to AZD1222 COVID-19 vaccine. Data came from immunoSEQ multiplex PCR; TCRdb stores just in-frame clones and leaves some out. This table holds 89,000 or so clones, 88% found once. The source material was peripheral blood, sampled on day 0 of AZD1222 vaccination. The receptors come from an adult in good health.

A single count supports this clone. The chain combines TRBV10-3 with TRBJ1-1; D is possibly TRBD1 (6 bases). This CDR3 contains 14 residues. The V gene lost 0 bases and the J gene lost 12 bases, with 17 bases spanning the gap. The germline V gene has CDR1 ENHRY and CDR2 SYGVKD. The CDR3 loop is CAISESAGARGTFF. The CDR3, as DNA: TGTGCCATCAGTGAGTCGGCAGGGGCGAGAGGCACTTTCTTT.

The rearrangement uses TRBV6-6 and TRBJ1-1, with D unresolved. CDR1 MNHNY and CDR2 SVGAGI come from the germline V gene (reference sequence). CDR3 length: 13 residues. V shed 11 bases and J shed 3 bases, with 16 bases lying between them. Here the CDR3 DNA reads TGTGCCGGCGCCTATAGGTCGGACACTGAAGCTTTCTTT. Translation: CAGAYRSDTEAFF.

CDR3 DNA sequence: TGTGCCAGCAGCCAAGGACAGGGAGTAAAATACTTC. This codes for CASSQGQGVKYF. The J gene is TRBJ2-7, the V gene TRBV12-3 or TRBV12-4, with 8 bases aligning to TRBD1. V dropped 6 bases and J dropped 13; count of bases not matched to a gene: 11. The CDR3 has 12 residues.

This clone appeared once. The chain recombines TRBV7-8 with TRBJ2-3; a weak D match, TRBD2 (6 bases). CDR1 and CDR2 from the germline V gene are SGHVS and FQNEAQ. V was clipped by 4 bases and J by 2 bases, with 19 bases between them. The CDR3 is 17 residues long. CDR3 nucleotides: TGTGCCAGCAGCTCTAGGTCGGGACGGACTAACACAGATACGCAGTATTTT. Its translation is CASSSRSGRTNTDTQYF.

This clone was seen more than once but under ten times. The rearrangement uses TRBV6-5 and TRBJ1-3; D is ambiguous. Germline V gives CDR1 MNHEY, CDR2 SVGAGI. This CDR3 is built from 14 residues. V lost 7 bases to trimming and J lost 0 bases, with 10 bases between them. In DNA form, the CDR3 reads TGTGCCAGCACTCCTAGATACTCTGGAAACACCATATATTTT. It is translated as CASTPRYSGNTIYF.

V gene TRBV9 combines with J gene TRBJ1-2; TRBD1 agrees at 11 bases. This CDR3 is built from 18 residues. Germline-derived CDR1 and CDR2 are SGDLS and YYNGEE. The V segment lost 0 bases and the J segment 6 bases; nucleotides outside the gene matches: 13. The CDR3 nucleotides read TGTGCCAGCAGCGTAGCGTCGACGGGACAGGGGGAGGGTCATGGCTACACCTTC. Its protein is CASSVASTGQGEGHGYTF.

V usage is TRBV2 and J usage is TRBJ1-1; 7 bases fit TRBD1. CDR1 is SNHLY, CDR2 FYNNEI, per germline. J was trimmed by 3 bases and V by 9 bases; bases with no gene match: 7. The CDR3 sequence is 13 residues long. The CDR3 coding sequence is TGTGCCAGTGCCAACAGGGGCGACACTGAAGCTTTCTTT. Amino acid sequence: CASANRGDTEAFF. Looking up the rest from reference TRBV2 and TRBJ1-1 gives the full variable domain: EPEVTQTPSHQVTQMGQEVILRCVPISNHLYFYWYRQILGQKVEFLVSFYNNEISEKSEIFDDQFSVERPDGSNFTLKIRSTKLEDSAMYFCASANRGDTEAFFGQGTRLTVV.

The gene calls are TRBV10-2 and TRBJ1-1, with D maybe TRBD1 (5 bases). V lost 4 bases and J 1 base, leaving 7 bases between the germline ends. Germline V gene data show CDR1 as WSHSY and CDR2 as SAAADI. The CDR3 loop spans 13 amino acids. DNA for the CDR3: TGCGCCAGCAGTGTCCAGGGGAACACTGAAGCTTTCTTT. It specifies CASSVQGNTEAFF.

The chain combines TRBV27 with TRBJ2-3, with D possibly matching TRBD2 (6 bases). Between the trimmed V and J ends, which lost 0 bases and 5 bases, there was a span of 9 bases. This CDR3 region has 14 residues. CDR1 and CDR2 from the germline V gene are MNHEY and SMNVEV (reference sequence). CDR3 sequence: CASSLSQRVDTQYF. CDR3 sequence (DNA): TGTGCCAGCAGTTTATCCCAGCGGGTAGATACGCAGTATTTT.

The genes are TRBV14 and TRBJ1-3; D remains unclear. Germline CDR1 reads SGHDN; CDR2 reads FVKESK. This CDR3 contains 16 residues. The V end was cut by 4 bases, the J end by 0 bases, with 13 bases between. CDR3 in DNA: TGTGCCAGCAGCCCTCCCGGACTGATCTCTGGAAACACCATATATTTT. Its protein product is CASSPPGLISGNTIYF.

This clone was observed a handful of times. The gene calls are TRBV11-2 and TRBJ1-2; D gene ambiguous. The V and J ends lost 5 bases and 12 bases respectively, with 19 bases between them. The germline V gene encodes CDR1 SGHAT and CDR2 FQNNGV. This CDR3 has 13 residues. Here the CDR3 reads CASSPTGRKIHTF. DNA of the CDR3: TGTGCCAGCAGCCCAACCGGCCGAAAAATTCACACCTTC.

This rearrangement joins TRBV30 to TRBJ1-2; D gene ambiguous. CDR1 is GTSNPN and CDR2 is SVGIG in the germline V gene (reference sequence). There are 11 residues in the CDR3. With 2 bases removed from V and 7 bases from J, the gap between germline ends came to 8 bases. This CDR3 reads CAWSPVPGYTF. CDR3 DNA: TGTGCCTGGAGTCCAGTACCTGGCTACACCTTC.

CDR3 coding DNA: TGTGCCAGCAGCCAAGGCCACTTGGTCACTGAAGCTTTCTTT. The encoded protein is CASSQGHLVTEAFF. The rearrangement uses TRBV3-1 (or the pseudogene TRBV3-2) and TRBJ1-1, with no clear D. Germline V gene lookup returns CDR1 LGHDT and CDR2 YNNKEL (reference sequence). The CDR3 totals 14 residues. V dropped 1 base and J dropped 4 bases, with 10 bases sitting between them.

This clone was detected once. The chain carries TRBV19 and TRBJ2-4; D not certain. Between the trimmed V and J ends, which lost 7 bases and 9 bases, there was a span of 16 bases. CDR3 size: 13 residues. Germline CDR1 is LNHDA and CDR2 is SQIVND (reference sequence). The CDR3 DNA follows: TGTGCCAGTAACATTAGGGATTACGGCATTCAGTACTTC. Its translation is CASNIRDYGIQYF.

This clone was counted a few times. The rearrangement joins TRBV30 to TRBJ1-5; 8 bases line up with TRBD1. The germline V gene encodes CDR1 GTSNPN and CDR2 SVGIG (reference sequence). V trimming: 2 bases; J trimming: 2 bases; junction bases outside the gene matches: 5. The CDR3 has 15 amino acids. The CDR3 protein is CAWSISGGGNQPQHF. Written as DNA, the CDR3 is TGTGCCTGGAGTATTTCAGGGGGCGGCAATCAGCCCCAGCATTTT.

The V gene is TRBV18, the J gene TRBJ2-7, with TRBD2 matching 11 bases. Germline values: CDR1 KGHSH, CDR2 LQKENI. This CDR3 is built from 13 residues. V shed 2 bases, J shed 12 bases, and the junction held 6 bases outside the gene matches. CDR3 loop: CASSPGLAGGRYF. For the CDR3, the DNA is TGTGCCAGCTCACCAGGGCTAGCGGGAGGCCGGTACTTC.

The V and J genes are TRBV18 and TRBJ1-6; D unresolved. V was cut by 3 bases and J by 5 bases, with 14 bases left in between. The germline gives CDR1 KGHSH, CDR2 LQKENI. The CDR3 covers 16 residues. The CDR3 nucleotides are TGTGCCAGCTCACCTACTTTAGCAGGAGATAATTCACCCCTCCACTTT. It yields the protein CASSPTLAGDNSPLHF.

As regards this clone: Its ends do not fully match the called genes, so a read error is possible. The chain couples TRBV3-1 (or the pseudogene TRBV3-2) to TRBJ2-1, with 7 bases identical to TRBD2. This CDR3 spans 13 amino acids. Germline V gives CDR1 LGHDT, CDR2 YNNKEL (reference sequence). CDR3 sequence reads: CASSQAPGLPEIF. The CDR3 DNA sequence: TGTGCCAGCAGCCAGGCTCCGGGACTACCAGAAATCTTC.